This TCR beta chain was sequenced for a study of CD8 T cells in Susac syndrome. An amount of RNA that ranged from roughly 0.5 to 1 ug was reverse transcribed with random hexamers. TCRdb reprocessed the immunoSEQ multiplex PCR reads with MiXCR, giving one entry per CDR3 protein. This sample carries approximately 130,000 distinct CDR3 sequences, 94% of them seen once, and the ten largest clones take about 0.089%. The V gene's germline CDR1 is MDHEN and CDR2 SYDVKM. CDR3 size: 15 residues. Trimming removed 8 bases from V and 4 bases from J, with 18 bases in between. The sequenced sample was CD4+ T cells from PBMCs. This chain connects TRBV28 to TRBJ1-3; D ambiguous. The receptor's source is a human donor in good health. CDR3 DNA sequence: TGTGCCAGCGGAGGGAAGCTACGTCGGGGAAACACCATATATTTT. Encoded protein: CASGGKLRRGNTIYF.